Listed here is a single T cell receptor beta chain. The data were obtained in a study of T cell changes during pregnancy in multiple sclerosis. Assay: immunoSEQ multiplex PCR; the TCRdb copy retains only in-frame clones and omits some. The repertoire consists of under 110,000 clones, with about 90% occurring once and the leading ten covering 1.6%. V shed 7 bases and J shed 4 bases, with 19 bases lying between them. This CDR3 has 15 amino acids. Germline CDR1 reads MDHEN; CDR2 reads SYDVKM. This sequence originates from a female donor with multiple sclerosis, enrolled in a pregnancy study. This sequence joins TRBV28 and TRBJ1-1; D is perhaps TRBD1 (5 bases). Material: peripheral blood, obtained before pregnancy. The CDR3 region has the DNA TGTGCCAGCATTGAATATGGGGACTGGGGCACTGAAGCTTTCTTT. Encoded protein: CASIEYGDWGTEAFF. Drawing the rest from reference TRBV28 and TRBJ1-1, the complete variable domain is DVKVTQSSRYLVKRTGEKVFLECVQDMDHENMFWYRQDPGLGLRLIYFSYDVKMKEKGDIPEGYSVSREKKERFSLILESASTNQTSMYLCASIEYGDWGTEAFFGQGTRLTVV.